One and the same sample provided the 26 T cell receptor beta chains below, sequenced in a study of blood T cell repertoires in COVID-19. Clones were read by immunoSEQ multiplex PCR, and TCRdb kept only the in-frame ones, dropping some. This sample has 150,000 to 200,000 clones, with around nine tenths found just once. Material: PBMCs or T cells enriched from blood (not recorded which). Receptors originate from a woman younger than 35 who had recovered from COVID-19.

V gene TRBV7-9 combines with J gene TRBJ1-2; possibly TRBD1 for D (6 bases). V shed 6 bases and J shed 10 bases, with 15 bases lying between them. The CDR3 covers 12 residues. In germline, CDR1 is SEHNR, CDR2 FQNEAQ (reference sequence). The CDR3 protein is CASRPLGQIYTF. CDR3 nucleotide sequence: TGTGCCAGCAGACCTCTTGGACAGATCTACACCTTC.

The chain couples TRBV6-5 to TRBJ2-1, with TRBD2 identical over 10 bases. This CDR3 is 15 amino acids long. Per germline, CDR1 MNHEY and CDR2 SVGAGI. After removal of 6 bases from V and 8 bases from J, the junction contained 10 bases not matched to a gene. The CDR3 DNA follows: TGTGCCAGCAGCAACCGAGCGGGAGGGCCAGATGAGCAGTTCTTC. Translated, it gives CASSNRAGGPDEQFF.

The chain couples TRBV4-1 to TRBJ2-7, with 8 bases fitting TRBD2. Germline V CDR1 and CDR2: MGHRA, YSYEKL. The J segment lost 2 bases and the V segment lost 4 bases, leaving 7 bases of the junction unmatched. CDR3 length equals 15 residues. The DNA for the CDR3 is TGCGCCAGCAGCCGGTTTAGCGGGATTACCTACGAGCAGTACTTC. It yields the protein CASSRFSGITYEQYF.

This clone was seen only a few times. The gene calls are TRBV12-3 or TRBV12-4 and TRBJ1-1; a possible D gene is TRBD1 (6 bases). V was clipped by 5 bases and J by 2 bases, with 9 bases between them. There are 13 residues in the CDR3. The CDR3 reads CASSGQRNTEAFF. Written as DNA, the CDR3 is TGTGCCAGCAGTGGACAGCGAAACACTGAAGCTTTCTTT.

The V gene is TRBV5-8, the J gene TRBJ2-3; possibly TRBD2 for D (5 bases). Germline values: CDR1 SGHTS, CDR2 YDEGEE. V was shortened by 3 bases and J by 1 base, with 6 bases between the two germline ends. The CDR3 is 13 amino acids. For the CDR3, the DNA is TGTGCCAGCAGCTGGGGAGGCACAGATACGCAGTATTTT. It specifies CASSWGGTDTQYF.

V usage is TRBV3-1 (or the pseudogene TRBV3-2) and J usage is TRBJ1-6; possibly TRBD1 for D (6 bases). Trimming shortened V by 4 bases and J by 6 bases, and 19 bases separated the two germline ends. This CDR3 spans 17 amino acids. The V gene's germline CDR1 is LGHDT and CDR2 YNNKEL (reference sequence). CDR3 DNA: TGTGCCAGCAGCCCCTACCTGATAACAGGGAGTAATTCACCCCTCCACTTT. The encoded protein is CASSPYLITGSNSPLHF.

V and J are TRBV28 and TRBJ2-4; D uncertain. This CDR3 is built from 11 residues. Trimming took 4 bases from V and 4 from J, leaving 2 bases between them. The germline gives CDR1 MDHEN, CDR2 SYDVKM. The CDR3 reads CASSSKNIQYF. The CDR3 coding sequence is TGTGCCAGCAGTTCTAAAAACATTCAGTACTTC.

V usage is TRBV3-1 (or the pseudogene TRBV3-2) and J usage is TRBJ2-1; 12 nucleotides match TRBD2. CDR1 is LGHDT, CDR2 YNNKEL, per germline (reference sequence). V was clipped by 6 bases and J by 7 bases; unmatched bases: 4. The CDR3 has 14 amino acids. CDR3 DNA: TGTGCCAGCAGTCGACTAGCGGGAGAAAATGAGCAGTTCTTC. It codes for CASSRLAGENEQFF.

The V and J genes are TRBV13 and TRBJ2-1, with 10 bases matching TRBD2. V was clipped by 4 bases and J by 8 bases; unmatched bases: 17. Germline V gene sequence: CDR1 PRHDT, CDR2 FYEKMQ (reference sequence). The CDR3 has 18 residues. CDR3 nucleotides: TGTGCCAGCAGCTCCTGGGCTAGCGGGAGAGCCAGTAGGGATGAGCAGTTCTTC. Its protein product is CASSSWASGRASRDEQFF.

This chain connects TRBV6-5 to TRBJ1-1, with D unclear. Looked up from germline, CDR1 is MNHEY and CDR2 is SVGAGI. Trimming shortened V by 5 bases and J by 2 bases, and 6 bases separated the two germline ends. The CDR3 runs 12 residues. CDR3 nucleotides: TGTGCCAGCAGTCGGGGTAACACTGAAGCTTTCTTT. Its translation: CASSRGNTEAFF.

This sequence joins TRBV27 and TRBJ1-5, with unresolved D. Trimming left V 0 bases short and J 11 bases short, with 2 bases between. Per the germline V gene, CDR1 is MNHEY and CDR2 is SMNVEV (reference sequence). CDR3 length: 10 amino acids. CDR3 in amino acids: CASSLSTQHF. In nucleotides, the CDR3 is TGTGCCAGCAGTTTATCTACCCAGCATTTT.

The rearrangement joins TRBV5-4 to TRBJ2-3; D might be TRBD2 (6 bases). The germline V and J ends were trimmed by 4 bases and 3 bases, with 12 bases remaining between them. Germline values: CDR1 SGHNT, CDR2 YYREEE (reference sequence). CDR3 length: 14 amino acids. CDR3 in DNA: TGTGCCAGCAGCGGGGACTTAACAACAGATACGCAGTATTTT. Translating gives CASSGDLTTDTQYF.

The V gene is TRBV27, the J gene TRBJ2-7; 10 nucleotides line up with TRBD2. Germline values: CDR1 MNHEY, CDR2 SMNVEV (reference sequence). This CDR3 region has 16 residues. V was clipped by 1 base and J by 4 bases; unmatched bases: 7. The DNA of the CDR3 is TGTGCCAGCAGTTTATGGGCTAGCGGGAGAGCGTACGAGCAGTACTTC. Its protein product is CASSLWASGRAYEQYF.

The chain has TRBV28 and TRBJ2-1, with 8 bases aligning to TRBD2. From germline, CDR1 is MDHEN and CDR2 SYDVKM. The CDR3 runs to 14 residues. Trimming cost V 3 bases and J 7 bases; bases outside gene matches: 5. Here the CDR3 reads CASSFWTSPNEQFF. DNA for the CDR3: TGTGCCAGCAGTTTTTGGACTAGCCCGAATGAGCAGTTCTTC.

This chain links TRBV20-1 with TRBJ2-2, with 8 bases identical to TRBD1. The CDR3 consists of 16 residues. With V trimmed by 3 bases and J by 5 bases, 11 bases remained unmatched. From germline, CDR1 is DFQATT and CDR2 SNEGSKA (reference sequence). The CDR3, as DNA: TGCAGTGCTAGTAACGAGGACAGGGTTCCTACCGGGGAGCTGTTTTTT. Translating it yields CSASNEDRVPTGELFF.

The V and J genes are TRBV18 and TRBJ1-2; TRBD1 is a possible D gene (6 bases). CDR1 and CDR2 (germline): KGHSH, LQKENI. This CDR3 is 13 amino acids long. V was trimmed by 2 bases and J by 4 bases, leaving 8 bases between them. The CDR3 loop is CASSPGQSYGYTF. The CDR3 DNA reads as TGTGCCAGCTCACCAGGACAGTCCTATGGCTACACCTTC.

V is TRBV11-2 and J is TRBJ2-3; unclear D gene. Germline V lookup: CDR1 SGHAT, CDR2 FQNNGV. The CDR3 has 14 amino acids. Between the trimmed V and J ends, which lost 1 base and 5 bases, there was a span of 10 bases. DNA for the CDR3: TGTGCCAGCAGCTTAGGAGGCCTTATAGATACGCAGTATTTT. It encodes CASSLGGLIDTQYF.

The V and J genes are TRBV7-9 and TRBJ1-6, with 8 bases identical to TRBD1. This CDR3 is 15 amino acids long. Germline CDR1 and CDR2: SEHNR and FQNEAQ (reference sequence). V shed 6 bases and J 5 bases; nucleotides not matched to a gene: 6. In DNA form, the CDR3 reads TGTGCCAGCAGACGGACAGGGTTTGATAATTCACCCCTCCACTTT. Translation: CASRRTGFDNSPLHF.

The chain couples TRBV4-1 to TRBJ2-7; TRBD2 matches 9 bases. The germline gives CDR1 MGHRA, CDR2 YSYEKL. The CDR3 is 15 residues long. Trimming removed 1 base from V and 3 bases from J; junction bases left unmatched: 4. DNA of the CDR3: TGCGCCAGCAGCCAAGGGGGCGGGAGGGTCTACGAGCAGTACTTC. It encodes CASSQGGGRVYEQYF.

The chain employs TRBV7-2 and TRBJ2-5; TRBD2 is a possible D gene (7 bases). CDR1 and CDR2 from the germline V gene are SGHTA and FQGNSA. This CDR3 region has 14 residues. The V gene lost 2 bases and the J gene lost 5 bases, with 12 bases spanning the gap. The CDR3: CASSLSAGAETQYF. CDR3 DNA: TGTGCCAGCAGCTTATCTGCGGGGGCCGAGACCCAGTACTTC.

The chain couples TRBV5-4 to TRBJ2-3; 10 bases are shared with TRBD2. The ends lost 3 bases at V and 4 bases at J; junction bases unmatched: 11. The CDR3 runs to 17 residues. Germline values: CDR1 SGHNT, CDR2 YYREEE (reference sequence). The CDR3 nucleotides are TGTGCCAGCAGCTGGGGGGTTCTAGCGGGAGTAGCAGATACGCAGTATTTT. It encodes CASSWGVLAGVADTQYF.

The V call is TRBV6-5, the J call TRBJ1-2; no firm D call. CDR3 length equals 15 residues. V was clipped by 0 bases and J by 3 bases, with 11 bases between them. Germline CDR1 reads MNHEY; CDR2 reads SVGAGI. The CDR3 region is CASSYSTGWDYGYTF. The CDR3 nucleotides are TGTGCCAGCAGTTACTCGACGGGATGGGACTATGGCTACACCTTC.

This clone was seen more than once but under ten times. CDR3: CASSEAHGTGANVLTF. The CDR3, as DNA: TGTGCCAGCAGTGAAGCGCACGGTACTGGGGCCAACGTCCTGACTTTC. The chain has TRBV6-1 and TRBJ2-6; unclear D gene. Trimming removed 0 bases from V and 2 bases from J, with 8 bases in between. Germline V gives CDR1 MNHNS, CDR2 SASEGT. The CDR3 runs 16 residues.

DNA for the CDR3: TGTGCCAGCAGCCCAGCGGGGCTCCAGGATTACGAGCAGTACTTC. Its translation: CASSPAGLQDYEQYF. The rearrangement links TRBV6-5 to TRBJ2-7; TRBD2 matches 7 bases. Germline V gives CDR1 MNHEY, CDR2 SVGAGI. V gave up 6 bases and J gave up 4 bases; unmatched junction bases: 12. This CDR3 is 15 amino acids long.

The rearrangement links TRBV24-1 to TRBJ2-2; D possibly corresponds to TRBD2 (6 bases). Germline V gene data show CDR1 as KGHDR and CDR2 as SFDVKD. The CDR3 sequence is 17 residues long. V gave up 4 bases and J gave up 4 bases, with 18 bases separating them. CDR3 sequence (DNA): TGTGCCACCAGTGAACCCTCTGGCGGGATTAGCACCGGGGAGCTGTTTTTT. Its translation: CATSEPSGGISTGELFF.

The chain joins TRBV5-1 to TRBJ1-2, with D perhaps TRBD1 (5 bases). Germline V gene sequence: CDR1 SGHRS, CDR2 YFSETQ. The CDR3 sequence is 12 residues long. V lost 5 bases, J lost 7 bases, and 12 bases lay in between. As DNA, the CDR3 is TGCGCCAGCAGTCTGGACACCATTGGCTACACCTTC. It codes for CASSLDTIGYTF.